This T cell receptor beta chain was obtained from a study of cytotoxic CD8 clonotypes in ibrutinib-treated CLL. Study outcomes and limitations: Rising at ibrutinib response, clonality subsequently fell back toward baseline at progression. Under treatment, the uncommon public clonotypes either contracted or remained stable.

Profiled with immunoSEQ multiplex PCR; TCRdb holds only in-frame clones, not every one. The table records around 160,000 clones, around nine tenths of them present only once. Of note for this clone: Antigen unknown.

CDR3 size: 17 residues. CDR1 and CDR2 (germline): MNHEY, SMNVEV (reference sequence). V lost 5 bases to trimming and J lost 0 bases, with 17 bases between them. The sequencing used PBMCs, collected at disease progression, from a patient treated with ibrutinib. The sequence was obtained from a human donor with chronic lymphocytic leukemia. J is TRBJ2-1 and V is TRBV27, with D tentatively TRBD1 or TRBD2 (5 bases each). The chain's CDR3 is CASSQRGGRGSYNEQFF. In DNA, the CDR3 is TGTGCCAGCAGTCAAAGGGGCGGGCGCGGCTCCTACAATGAGCAGTTCTTC.